A selection of T cell receptor beta chains follows, all from one sample in a study of T cells expressing NK-cell markers. TCRdb reanalyzed the 5' RACE reads and collapses them to one entry per CDR3 protein, without DNA. This sample's table reports about 150,000 distinct CDR3 sequences. Material for sequencing was blood T cells: a sorted CD56 or NKG2C T cell subset, CD4+ or CD8+ T cells, or bulk PBMC T cells (not recorded which). Receptors were obtained from a man aged 18-69 years in good health. The CDR3 runs from the conserved cysteine through the conserved F or W.

TRBV19,TRBJ2-1,CASSIVSWGQSSYNEQFF
TRBV7-9,TRBJ2-5,CASSLVQVIFGETQYF
TRBV5-1,TRBJ2-7,CASSRGGGADEQYF
TRBV6-2/TRBV6-3,TRBJ2-4,CASSLDLRGRDKNIQYF
TRBV30,TRBJ2-2,CAWSEPGLVPGELFF
TRBV27,TRBJ2-2,CASTQWGINTGELFF
TRBV28,TRBJ2-2,CASSLVVTPANTGELFF
TRBV7-8,TRBJ2-1,CASSLGLVGNEQFF
TRBV11-1,TRBJ1-2,CASSSPERGSERRYGYTF
TRBV7-3,TRBJ2-3,CASSLIGPGDTQYF
TRBV20-1,TRBJ2-4,CSAPGTRGIQYF
TRBV28,TRBJ2-1,CASSFQGPLYNEQFF
TRBV4-1,TRBJ2-3,CASSQAPSGGTDTQYF
TRBV13,TRBJ2-7,CASSPGNADEQYF
TRBV4-1,TRBJ1-1,CASRQQGMNTEAFF
TRBV2,TRBJ2-7,CASSADRYGEQYF
TRBV5-6,TRBJ1-2,CASSLEAGTSDGYTF
TRBV24-1,TRBJ1-5,CATSDRTGVQPQHF
TRBV20-1,TRBJ2-1,CSAVSGGYNEQFF
TRBV2,TRBJ2-2,CALQDQDNLSGELFF
TRBV12-5,TRBJ2-7,CASGFFGGSYEQYF
TRBV11-2,TRBJ1-5,CASSWDREYQPQHF
TRBV4-1,TRBJ1-5,CASSERLNQPQHF
TRBV20-1,TRBJ2-5,CSARNLRGGGETQYF
TRBV28,TRBJ1-2,CASSLDREIYGYTF
TRBV7-9,TRBJ2-1,CASSSPSPPMYNEQFF
TRBV3-1,TRBJ2-1,CASSQEGLAGGLSSYNEQFF
TRBV6-5,TRBJ1-1,CASSYSRGDGGEAFF
TRBV6-1,TRBJ1-2,CASSETTGGGGYGYTF
TRBV6-1,TRBJ1-4,CASARTGGKEKLFF
TRBV6-1,TRBJ2-7,CASSEALSGVYYEQYF
TRBV7-3,TRBJ2-7,CASSRTGEGEQYF
TRBV12-3/TRBV12-4,TRBJ1-2,CASSFGTEHYGYTF
TRBV19,TRBJ2-7,CASSTGTYSYEQYF
TRBV3-1,TRBJ1-4,CASSHFRDRKGQEKLFF
TRBV20-1,TRBJ1-2,CSAIGLYGYTF
TRBV7-3,TRBJ2-3,CASSSSGGALDTQYF
TRBV14,TRBJ2-5,CASSQENNRETQYF
TRBV9,TRBJ1-6,CASSEGGVVQNNSPLHF
TRBV12-3/TRBV12-4,TRBJ2-3,CASSRSYYLPDTQYF